This T cell receptor (beta chain) is drawn from a study of cytomegalovirus exposure and HLA in healthy donors (dated by TCRdb to 2016 to 2017). Looking at the study overall: An earlier analysis of 550 to 700 of the donors reported more than 250 Gb of sequence data and some 120 million unique TCR beta sequences from about 179 million T cells. About 280 gigabases of sequencing data and around 90 million unique TCR sequences made up an early release that covered approximately 700 HLA-typed donors. Of the roughly 400 genotyped donors, around 81% fell in the genetic ancestry cluster associated with self-reported Caucasian donors. The study aimed to test whether cataloging public T cell receptors could reveal signatures of past pathogen exposure. The study profiled the T cell repertoires of more than 500 subjects by immunosequencing and related them to cytomegalovirus serostatus. Along with the approximately 700-subject first cohort, a separate validation cohort of 120 different subjects was used. The study combined high-throughput TCR immunosequencing, statistical association of individual TCRs with disease status, and machine learning to predict cytomegalovirus infection status. A later analysis re-analyzed previously published TCR beta repertoires from 666 donors and added high-resolution HLA genotyping to study TCR occurrence patterns. Rather than using new phenotypic data, the later analysis identified candidate immune exposures from TCR beta sequences and from how often those sequences occurred across donors. An earlier analysis of roughly 580 of the donors used high-throughput TCR beta sequencing to judge whether each TCR beta V gene segment behaved as functional or pseudogenic. Alongside the repertoire data, information on donor age, sex, ethnicity and CMV serostatus was compiled. A later genetic analysis took genome-wide SNP genotypes for about 65% of the roughly 670 donors and used that subset as a discovery cohort. Every discovery cohort repertoire had been produced on one sequencing platform. HLA typing covered class I and class II loci at four-digit resolution. The number of typed donors differed by locus: about 620-640 for A, B, C, DRB1 and DQB1; approximately 540 for DQA1; 600 to 610 for DPA1; and some 450 for DPB1. Because of strong linkage in the cohort, five DR-DQ haplotypes were treated as single units for association and clustering. On average, roughly 250,000 unique TCR beta nucleotide sequences were sequenced per donor among 398 genotyped donors of the cohort, with about 19% of those sequences being non-productive.

The method behind the library was the immunoSEQ multiplex PCR assay. For the multiplex PCR, a mixture combining 60 forward primers for TCR Vbeta segments and 13 reverse primers for TCR Jbeta segments was used. A multiplex PCR assay on genomic DNA amplified the CDR3 region of rearranged TCR beta genes. On the Illumina HiSeq System, the amplified TCR beta libraries were sequenced as 87-base-pair reads. As for the original processing: In a later analysis, some 80 million unique TCR beta chains were counted across the 690 or so repertoires, and roughly 10 million of these chains were shared by at least two donors. Raw reads were error-corrected and collapsed into unique sequences by a nearest-neighbor algorithm in which closely related sequences were merged to remove PCR and sequencing errors. To assign V, D and J gene segments, CDR3 sequences were aligned to IMGT reference sequences. For a sequence to be retained, a match of at least six nucleotides to both a V gene segment and a J gene segment was required. Rearrangements were called productive when the CDR3 lacked stop codons and stayed in frame with V and J; all others were non-productive. CDR3 was defined according to IMGT convention as the region running from the second conserved V-encoded cysteine to the conserved J-encoded phenylalanine. The earlier analysis of about 570 of the donors excluded any sequence lacking an unambiguous match to a single V gene segment. In an earlier analysis of about 590 of the donors, a V segment was called functional when productive rearrangements were above 56.7%, and segregating when the standard deviation between donors exceeded 5%. A statistical classification framework was built to diagnose cytomegalovirus status from the catalog of TCR beta chain sequences. In a later analysis, V and J genes were assigned by comparing TCR nucleotide sequences against IMGT/GENE-DB human TR gene sequences. The TCRdist pipeline was used in a later analysis to assign CDR3 sequences and most-parsimonious VDJ recombination scenarios. In a later analysis, each TCR beta chain was defined by its CDR3 amino acid sequence together with its V-gene family, and reads lacking a unique V-gene family were excluded. As a way to deal with suspected cross-contamination and a sequencing artifact, a later analysis dropped 450 to 600 nucleotide sequences that were highly shared and had low generation probability. In a later analysis, a clonal expansion index for each public chain was calculated from normalized within-repertoire ranks of inferred template counts. In a later analysis, generation probabilities were computed using a VDJ recombination model fitted to out-of-frame rearrangements, and the results were checked against IGoR. In a later analysis, hypergeometric tests were used to score TCR-TCR, TCR-HLA and TCR-CMV co-occurrence, with a repertoire-size bias correction applied to TCR pairs. False discovery rates were estimated in a later analysis by permuting HLA or CMV assignments 20 times. In a later analysis, co-occurring TCRs were grouped with DBSCAN, and TCRdist sequence similarity was added when clustering was performed within HLA-allele-positive subsets. Repertoires with fewer than 30,000 or more than 120,000 public chains were left out of co-occurrence clustering, as were five repertoires with anomalous nucleotide sharing. The table comes from immuneACCESS by way of TCRdb, which keeps in-frame sequences with V and J called. Part of the clones is missing from these tables; in studies checked, under half for an unresolved V gene and the rest for unknown reasons. V and J calls and clone size are as listed in that table; D and trimming were resolved from the DNA. The sample's table covers about 77,000 clones. The top ten constitute about 13% of the sample.

Overall study results and their limits: A later analysis found that TCR association rates varied across HLA loci, with DRB1 alleles showing the most associated TCRs and HLA-C alleles the fewest. In both the original and validation cohorts, the classifier was reported to diagnose cytomegalovirus status with high specificity and sensitivity. According to the authors, the approach could potentially be generalized to other disease states and immunological phenotypes. For the cohort, immune exposure information was limited to CMV serostatus. A later analysis associated 17,000 or so TCR beta sequences with specific HLA alleles at a false discovery rate of 0.05. Compared with equally common non-associated chains, HLA-associated TCR beta chains in a later analysis were more clonally expanded and had lower generation probabilities. Some IMGT-functional V segments, including TRBV6-2 and TRBV6-3, could not be told apart with the 87-base-pair reads, so those segments were excluded. Some 16 rarely observed V segments, including chromosome 9 orphons, were excluded from the earlier analysis of several hundred of the donors because counts were too low. Most TCR sequences were observed very rarely across donors, whereas some public TCRs were present in many individuals. Strong co-occurrence of HLA alleles, especially DR and DQ, made assigning TCR associations to individual alleles difficult. Only TCR beta chains were sequenced in this cohort, and the absence of alpha or paired-chain data limited detectable features. According to a later analysis, parvovirus B19, influenza, CMV and Epstein-Barr virus appeared linked to several top co-occurrence clusters. Correlated functional status among segregating V segments might reflect linkage disequilibrium, but an unknown experimental factor could not be ruled out. In a later genetic analysis, fewer N-insertions in productive TCRs were reported among donors in an Asian-associated ancestry cluster than the 666-donor mean. Presence/absence analyses assumed roughly uniform sequencing depth across donors, an assumption that may not hold. The study listed 164 TCR beta chains as associated with cytomegalovirus. In vitro tests confirmed that three of the cytomegalovirus-associated TCR beta chains recognize cytomegalovirus antigens. HLA typing was unavailable for some donors at each locus, so association tests used only the typed subset. A further reported finding was that TCR beta sequences accurately predicted the HLA-A and HLA-B alleles for most subjects in the first cohort. A later genetic analysis associated a missense DCLRE1C variant with V-gene and J-gene trimming of TCR beta chains, and an independent cohort replicated the association. In an earlier analysis of under 600 of the donors, most TCR beta V segments were observed in productive rearrangements about 90% or about 30% of the time, broadly matching IMGT annotations. According to a later analysis, most CMV-associated TCR beta chains appeared to be HLA-restricted, and the HLA associations seemed to be driven largely by CMV exposure. A group of highly shared sequence variants was considered likely to be a technical artifact of the sequencing pipeline.

The cysteine opens and the phenylalanine closes a CDR3 of 18 amino acids. Only the CDR3 DNA is retained, 54 bases long and in frame from the first base. Compared with germline, V lacks 6 bases and J lacks 4 bases; bases without a gene match: 17. CDR1 and CDR2 are drawn from the germline V gene (reference sequence): SGHNT, YYREEE. A remark on this clone: Its antigen remains unidentified.

The cohort was made up of approximately 670 healthy bone marrow donors. All cohort members were sampled while nominally healthy, although unrecorded immune exposures were likely present. The donor was CMV seropositive and belonged to the group of 250 to 300 seropositive cohort members. Every donor gave a peripheral blood sample, and the peripheral blood mononuclear cells from that sample were used for TCR beta sequencing. Genomic DNA extraction from the blood cell samples was performed with the Qiagen DNeasy Blood Extraction Kit. The sequenced sample was PBMCs. The clonotype was recovered from a man aged 45-65 years in good health and CMV-seropositive. The receptor chain draws on TRBV5-4 and TRBJ2-2, and 8 junctional nucleotides match TRBD1. The encoded CDR3 is CASTNPPGQGAGTGELFF. DNA sequence: TGTGCCAGCACCAATCCCCCCGGGCAGGGGGCGGGCACCGGGGAGCTGTTTTTT.